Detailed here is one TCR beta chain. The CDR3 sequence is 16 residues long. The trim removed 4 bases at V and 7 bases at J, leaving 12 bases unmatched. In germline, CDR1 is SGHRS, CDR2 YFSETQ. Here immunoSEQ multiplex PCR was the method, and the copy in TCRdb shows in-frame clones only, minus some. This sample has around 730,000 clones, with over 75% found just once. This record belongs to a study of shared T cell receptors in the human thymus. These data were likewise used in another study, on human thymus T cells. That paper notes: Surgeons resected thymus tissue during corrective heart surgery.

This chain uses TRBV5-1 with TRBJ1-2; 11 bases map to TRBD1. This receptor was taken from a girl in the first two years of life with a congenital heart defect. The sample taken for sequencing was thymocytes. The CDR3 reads CASSTDRGLNMGGYTF. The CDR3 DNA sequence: TGCGCCAGCAGCACGGACAGGGGGCTTAATATGGGTGGCTACACCTTC.